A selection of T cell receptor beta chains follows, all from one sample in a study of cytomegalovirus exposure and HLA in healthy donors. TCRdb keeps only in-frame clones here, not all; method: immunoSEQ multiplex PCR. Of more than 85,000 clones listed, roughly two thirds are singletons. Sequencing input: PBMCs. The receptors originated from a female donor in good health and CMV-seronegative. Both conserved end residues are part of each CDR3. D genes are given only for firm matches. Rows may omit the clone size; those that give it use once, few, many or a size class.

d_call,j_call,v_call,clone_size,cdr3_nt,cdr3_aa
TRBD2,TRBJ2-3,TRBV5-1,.,TGCGCCAGCAGCAGTGCTAGCGGTCCCACAGATACGCAGTATTTT,CASSSASGPTDTQYF
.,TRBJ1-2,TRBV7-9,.,TGTGCCAGCAGCTTAGAGGCGGGGGATGGCTACACCTTC,CASSLEAGDGYTF
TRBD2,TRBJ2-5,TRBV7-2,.,TGTGCCAGCAGCCCTAGCGGGTCCCAAGAGACCCAGTACTTC,CASSPSGSQETQYF
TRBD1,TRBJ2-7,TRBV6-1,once,TGTGCCAGCACGACAGGGCCCCTAAGGTATGGCGAGCAGTACTTC,CASTTGPLRYGEQYF
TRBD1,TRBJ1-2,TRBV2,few,TGTGCCAGCTCTGGACAGGCTCTAGGTTATGGCTACACCTTC,CASSGQALGYGYTF
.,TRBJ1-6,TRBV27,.,TGTGCCAGCAGTTCCGACAGGCCGATGAATTCACCCCTCCACTTT,CASSSDRPMNSPLHF
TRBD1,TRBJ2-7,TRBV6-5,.,TGTGCCAGCAGCTCCGGACAGGGGTGGAACGAGCAGTACTTC,CASSSGQGWNEQYF
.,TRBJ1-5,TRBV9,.,TGTGCCAGCAGCCCCGGGACACCGAATCAGCCCCAGCATTTT,CASSPGTPNQPQHF
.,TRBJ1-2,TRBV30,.,TGTGCCTGGAGTGGGGGAGGCGGCTACACCTTC,CAWSGGGGYTF
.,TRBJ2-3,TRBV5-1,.,TGCGCCAGCAGCAGGACAGAGCTTCACACAGATACGCAGTATTTT,CASSRTELHTDTQYF
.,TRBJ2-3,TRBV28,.,TGTGCCAGCAGTTCCGCGGCAGATACGCAGTATTTT,CASSSAADTQYF
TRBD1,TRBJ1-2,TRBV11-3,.,TGTGCCAGCAGCCCACGGACAGGGGGCGATGGCTACACCTTC,CASSPRTGGDGYTF
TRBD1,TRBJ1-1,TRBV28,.,TGTGCCAGCAGTTTATATCAAGGTAGGGGACAGGGGAACACTGAAGCTTTCTTT,CASSLYQGRGQGNTEAFF
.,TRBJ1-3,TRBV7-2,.,TGTGCCAGCAGCTTAGGACAGCTAGGAAACACCATATATTTT,CASSLGQLGNTIYF